This T cell receptor (beta chain) was recovered during a study of Tregs in tolerant kidney transplant recipients. Looking at the study overall: The nonmyeloablative bone marrow transplants came from related graft donors, with transient mixed chimerism.

Broader study findings: Tregs expanded with activated donor B cells seemed most donor-specific.

TCRdb's copy holds only in-frame clones and misses some; the assay was immunoSEQ multiplex PCR. The data show approximately 69,000 clones, with approximately 91% seen just once and more than 0.35% held by the top ten. Thawed PBMCs were FACS-sorted into unstimulated CD4+CD25+CD127- regulatory T cells, CD4+CD25- non-regulatory cells, CD4 and CD8 cells. This clone came up a few times. The antigen is undetermined. The germline V and J ends were trimmed by 5 bases and 7 bases, with 17 bases remaining between them. The germline gives CDR1 SGHTA, CDR2 FQGNSA. The CDR3 runs 15 residues. This TCR was recovered from a human donor who received a combined kidney and bone marrow transplant. The genes are TRBV7-2 and TRBJ2-2; D is perhaps TRBD1 (6 bases). The specimen was CD4+ T cells from blood, collected before the transplant. CDR3 nucleotides: TGTGCCAGCAGCCCCTCCGGGACACTCCACGGGGAGCTGTTTTTT. Translating it yields CASSPSGTLHGELFF.